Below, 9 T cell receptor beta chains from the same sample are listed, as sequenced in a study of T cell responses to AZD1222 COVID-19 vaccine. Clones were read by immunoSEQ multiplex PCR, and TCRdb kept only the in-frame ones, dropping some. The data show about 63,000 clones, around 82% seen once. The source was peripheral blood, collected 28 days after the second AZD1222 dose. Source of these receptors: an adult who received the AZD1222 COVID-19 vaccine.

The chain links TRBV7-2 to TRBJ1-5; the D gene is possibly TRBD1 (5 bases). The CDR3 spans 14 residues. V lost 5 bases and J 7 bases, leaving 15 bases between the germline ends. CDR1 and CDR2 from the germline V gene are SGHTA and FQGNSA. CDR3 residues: CASSLRLGDQPQHF. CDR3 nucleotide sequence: TGTGCCAGCAGCCTTCGTTTGGGGGACCAGCCCCAGCATTTT.

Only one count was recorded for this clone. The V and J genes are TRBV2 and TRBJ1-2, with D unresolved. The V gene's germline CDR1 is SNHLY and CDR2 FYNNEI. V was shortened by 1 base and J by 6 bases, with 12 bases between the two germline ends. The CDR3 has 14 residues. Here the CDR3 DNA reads TGTGCCAGCAGTGAAGTTGGAGGGATCGATGGCTACACCTTC. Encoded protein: CASSEVGGIDGYTF.

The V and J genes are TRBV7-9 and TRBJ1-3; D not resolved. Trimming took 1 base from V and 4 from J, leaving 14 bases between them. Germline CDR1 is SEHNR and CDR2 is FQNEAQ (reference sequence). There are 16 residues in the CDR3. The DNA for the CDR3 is TGTGCCAGCAGCTTAGGCCCAAGAGGATCCGGAAACACCATATATTTT. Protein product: CASSLGPRGSGNTIYF.

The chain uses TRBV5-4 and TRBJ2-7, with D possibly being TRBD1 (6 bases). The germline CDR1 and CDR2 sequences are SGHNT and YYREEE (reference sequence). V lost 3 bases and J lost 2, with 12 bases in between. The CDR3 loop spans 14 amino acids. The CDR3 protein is CASSSPRTAYEQYF. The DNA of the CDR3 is TGTGCCAGCAGCTCGCCCCGGACAGCCTACGAGCAGTACTTC.

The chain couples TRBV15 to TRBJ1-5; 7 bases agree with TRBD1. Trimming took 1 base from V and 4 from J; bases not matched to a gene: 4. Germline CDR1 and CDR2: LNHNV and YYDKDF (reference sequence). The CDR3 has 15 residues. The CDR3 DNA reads TGTGCCACCAGCAGAGCCGACAGGGCGAATCAGCCCCAGCATTTT. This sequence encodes CATSRADRANQPQHF.

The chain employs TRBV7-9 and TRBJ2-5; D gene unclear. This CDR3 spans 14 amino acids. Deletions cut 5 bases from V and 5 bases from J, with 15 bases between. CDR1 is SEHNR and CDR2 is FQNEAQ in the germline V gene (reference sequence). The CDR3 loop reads CASSAPRVLETQYF. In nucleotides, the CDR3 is TGTGCCAGCAGCGCCCCCCGGGTATTGGAGACCCAGTACTTC.

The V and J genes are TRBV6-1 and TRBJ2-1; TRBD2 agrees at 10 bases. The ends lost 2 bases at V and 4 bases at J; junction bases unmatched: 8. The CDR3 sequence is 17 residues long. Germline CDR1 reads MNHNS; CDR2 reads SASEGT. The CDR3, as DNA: TGTGCCAGCAGTGAAAGGGCCATAGCGGGGGGTTACAATGAGCAGTTCTTC. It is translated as CASSERAIAGGYNEQFF.

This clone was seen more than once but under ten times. CDR3: CASSEDRANTEAFF. The CDR3 DNA reads as TGTGCCAGTAGCGAAGACAGGGCGAACACTGAAGCTTTCTTT. The rearrangement uses TRBV19 and TRBJ1-1, with 7 bases aligning to TRBD1. Germline assignment: CDR1 LNHDA and CDR2 SQIVND (reference sequence). The V segment lost 6 bases and the J segment 1 base; nucleotides outside the gene matches: 5. CDR3 size: 14 residues.

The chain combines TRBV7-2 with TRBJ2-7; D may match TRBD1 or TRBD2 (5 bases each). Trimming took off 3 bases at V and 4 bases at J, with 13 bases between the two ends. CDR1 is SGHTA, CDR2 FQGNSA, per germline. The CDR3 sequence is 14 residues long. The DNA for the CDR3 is TGTGCCAGCAGCTTGGGAGCCGGGGCGTACGAGCAGTACTTC. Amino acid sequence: CASSLGAGAYEQYF. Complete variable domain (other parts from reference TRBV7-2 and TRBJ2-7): GAGVSQSPSNKVTEKGKDVELRCDPISGHTALYWYRQSLGQGLEFLIYFQGNSAPDKSGLPSDRFSAERTGGSVSTLTIQRTQQEDSAVYLCASSLGAGAYEQYFGPGTRLTVT.